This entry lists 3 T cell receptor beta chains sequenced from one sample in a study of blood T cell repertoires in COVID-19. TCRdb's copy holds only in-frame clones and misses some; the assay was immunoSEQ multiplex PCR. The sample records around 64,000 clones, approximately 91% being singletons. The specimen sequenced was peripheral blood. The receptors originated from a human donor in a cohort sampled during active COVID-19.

CDR3 loop: CASSLIASPSYGYTF. CDR3 sequence (DNA): TGTGCCAGCAGTTTAATAGCGTCGCCCTCCTATGGCTACACCTTC. The chain combines TRBV6-5 with TRBJ1-2; D not certain. The V end was cut by 4 bases, the J end by 4 bases, with 16 bases between. The CDR3 covers 15 residues. Germline V gene sequence: CDR1 MNHEY, CDR2 SVGAGI.

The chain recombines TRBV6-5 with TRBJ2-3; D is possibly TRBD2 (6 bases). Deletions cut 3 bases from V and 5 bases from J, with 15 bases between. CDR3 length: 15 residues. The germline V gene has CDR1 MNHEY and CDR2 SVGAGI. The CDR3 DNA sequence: TGTGCCAGCAGTTATGGAGGGCCACCTTTAGATACGCAGTATTTT. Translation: CASSYGGPPLDTQYF.

The DNA for the CDR3 is TGTGCCATCAGTATTACGGGACAGGGGAGCTCCTACAATGAGCAGTTCTTC. It codes for CAISITGQGSSYNEQFF. V is TRBV10-3 and J is TRBJ2-1; TRBD1 matches at 10 bases. Germline values: CDR1 ENHRY, CDR2 SYGVKD. V trimming: 5 bases; J trimming: 0 bases; junction bases outside the gene matches: 7. The CDR3 runs to 17 residues.